This T cell receptor (beta chain) appears in the sequencing data of a study of blood T cells in healthy people across ages. With a J-beta primer mix and a sample-barcoded 5' primer, a second PCR ran about 7 to 11 cycles. All cDNA molecules were each tagged by a template-switch adaptor with 12 random nucleotides. One entry per CDR3 protein results from TCRdb running MiXCR on the 5' RACE reads. The table includes about 1,600,000 distinct CDR3 sequences, about 43% detected once. V lost 3 bases to trimming and J lost 6 bases; unmatched junction nucleotides: 3. The CDR3 contains 13 residues. This clonotype was obtained from a woman between 18 and 29 years old in good health. The rearrangement joins TRBV12-3 or TRBV12-4 to TRBJ2-7, with 9 bases aligning to TRBD1. Material for sequencing was blood. This CDR3 is CASSFNRGREQYF. CDR3 sequence (DNA): TGTGCCAGCAGTTTTAACAGGGGGCGCGAGCAGTACTTC.